Shown below are 3 T cell receptor beta chains from a single sample sequenced in a study of CD8+ T cells in alopecia areata (dated by TCRdb to the late 2010s). Libraries were constructed by the immunoSEQ multiplex PCR assay. For TCR sequencing, RNA was extracted from every sample and reverse transcribed into cDNA to serve as template. TCRdb obtained this table from immuneACCESS and retained in-frame rearrangements with V and J assigned. These tables miss some clones; where compared with another copy, unresolved V genes account for less than half of the shortfall, and the remainder is unexplained. The sample table holds approximately 150,000 clones, of which around 49% were seen once. Jointly, the top ten make up around 1% of the sample. This specimen's time point label, per the study, means: baseline before oral tofacitinib. This material consisted of CD4+ T cells sorted from blood, taken at week 0. These TCRs come from a human donor with alopecia areata.

The chain has TRBV7-2 and TRBJ2-3; D is undetermined. Trimming took 1 base from V and 1 from J, leaving 9 bases between them. Germline V CDR1 and CDR2: SGHTA, FQGNSA. The CDR3 spans 15 residues. CDR3 in amino acids: CASSLVSLGTDTQYF. The CDR3, as DNA: TGTGCCAGCAGCTTAGTTTCGCTTGGCACAGATACGCAGTATTTT.

V usage is TRBV30 and J usage is TRBJ2-2; TRBD2 matches at 11 bases. The V gene end was trimmed by 4 bases and the J gene end by 5 bases; junction bases not matched to a gene: 9. Germline CDR1 and CDR2: GTSNPN and SVGIG (reference sequence). The CDR3 has 16 amino acids. The CDR3 sequence: CAWKGLAGGRTGELFF. The CDR3 DNA follows: TGTGCCTGGAAGGGGCTAGCGGGAGGAAGGACCGGGGAGCTGTTTTTT.

V and J are TRBV2 and TRBJ2-6; 8 nucleotides match TRBD1. V trimming: 6 bases; J trimming: 0 bases; junction bases outside the gene matches: 7. The germline V gene has CDR1 SNHLY and CDR2 FYNNEI. CDR3 length: 17 residues. The CDR3 reads CASREGQVNSGANVLTF. The CDR3 bases are TGTGCCAGCAGGGAGGGACAGGTTAACTCTGGGGCCAACGTCCTGACTTTC.